The clone carrying this TCR beta chain was seen more than once but under ten times. Its specificity is not known. The data stem from a study of PD-1 blockade in classical Hodgkin lymphoma. Regarding the study as a whole: Newly diagnosed patients had diversity similar to the baseline diversity of complete responders.

Every patient relapsed after autologous stem cell transplantation, and brentuximab vedotin exposure varied. Profiled with immunoSEQ multiplex PCR; TCRdb holds only in-frame clones, not every one. The repertoire holds around 40,000 clones, 75% to 85% seen once, with about 10% in the top ten. Per the germline V gene, CDR1 is SGHVS and CDR2 is FQNEAQ. Trimming cost V 0 bases and J 8 bases, with 11 bases left between them. The CDR3 has 15 residues. The chain carries TRBV7-8 and TRBJ1-6, with a possible D match to TRBD1 (5 bases). The clonotype originates from a human donor with classical Hodgkin lymphoma. The sequencing used peripheral blood mononuclear cells (PBMCs), collected at baseline. The CDR3 DNA sequence: TGTGCCAGCAGCTTAGCGTGGGACCCCTATTCACCCCTCCACTTT. Protein: CASSLAWDPYSPLHF.